This paragraph covers one T cell receptor (beta chain) sequence. This sample was taken from a study of blood T cell repertoires in COVID-19. In the study's own analysis: Amplification of reference gene primers was used by the study to estimate nucleated cell counts. Assay used: immunoSEQ multiplex PCR; TCRdb lists only in-frame clones, some missing. That table gives V, J and clone size, and the DNA gave D and trimming. The data contain some 460,000 clones, 75% to 90% of them singletons. CDR1 and CDR2 from the germline V gene are LNHNV and YYDKDF (reference sequence). V was pared by 3 bases and J by 5 bases, with 13 bases between. CDR3 size: 15 residues.

The TCR was taken from a woman in her 30s with acute or convalescent COVID-19. Sequencing input: peripheral blood. V usage is TRBV15 and J usage is TRBJ2-2; TRBD1 might be the D (5 bases). The CDR3 sequence is CATSRGAGITGELFF. DNA for the CDR3: TGTGCCACCAGCAGGGGTGCAGGGATTACCGGGGAGCTGTTTTTT.